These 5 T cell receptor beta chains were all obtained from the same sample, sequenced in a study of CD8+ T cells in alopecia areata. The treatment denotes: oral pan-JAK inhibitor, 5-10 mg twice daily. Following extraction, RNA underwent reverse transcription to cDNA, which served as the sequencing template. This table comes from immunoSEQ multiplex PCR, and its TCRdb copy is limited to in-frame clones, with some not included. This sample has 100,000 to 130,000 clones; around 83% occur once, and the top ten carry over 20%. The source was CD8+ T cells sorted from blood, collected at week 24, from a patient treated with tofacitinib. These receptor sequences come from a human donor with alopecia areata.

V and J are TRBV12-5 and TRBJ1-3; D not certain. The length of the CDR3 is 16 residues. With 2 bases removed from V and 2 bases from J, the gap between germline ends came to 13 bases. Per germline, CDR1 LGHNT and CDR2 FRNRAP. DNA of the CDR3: TGTGCTAGTGGTTTGTCCCAATGGAGTCCTGGAAACACCATATATTTT. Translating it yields CASGLSQWSPGNTIYF.

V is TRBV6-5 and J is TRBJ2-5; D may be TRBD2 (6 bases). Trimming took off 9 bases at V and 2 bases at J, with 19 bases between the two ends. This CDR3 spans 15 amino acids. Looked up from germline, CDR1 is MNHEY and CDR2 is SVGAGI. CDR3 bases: TGTGCCAGTCCCCTCGGGGGAAGTAGACAAGAGACCCAGTACTTC. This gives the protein CASPLGGSRQETQYF.

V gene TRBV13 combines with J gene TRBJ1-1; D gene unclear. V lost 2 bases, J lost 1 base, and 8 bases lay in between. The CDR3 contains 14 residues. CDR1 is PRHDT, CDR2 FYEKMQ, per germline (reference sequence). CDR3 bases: TGTGCCAGCAGCTTAAGACTAGCGAACACTGAAGCTTTCTTT. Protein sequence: CASSLRLANTEAFF.

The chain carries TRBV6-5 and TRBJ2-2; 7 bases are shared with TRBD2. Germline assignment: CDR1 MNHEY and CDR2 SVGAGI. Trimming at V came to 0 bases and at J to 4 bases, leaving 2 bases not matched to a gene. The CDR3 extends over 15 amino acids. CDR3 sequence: CASSYSGGSTGELFF. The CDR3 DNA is TGTGCCAGCAGTTACTCGGGGGGGAGCACCGGGGAGCTGTTTTTT.

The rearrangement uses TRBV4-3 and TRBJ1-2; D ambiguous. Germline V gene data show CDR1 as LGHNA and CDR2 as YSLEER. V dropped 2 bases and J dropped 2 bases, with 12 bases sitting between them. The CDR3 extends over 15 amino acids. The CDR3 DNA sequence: TGCGCCAGCAGCCAACACGGACGGTCAAACTATGGCTACACCTTC. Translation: CASSQHGRSNYGYTF.